This T cell receptor (beta chain) was captured in a study of graft-versus-host responses after intestinal transplantation. Study in general: Isolated intestinal, liver-intestinal, or multivisceral transplants had been given to the recipients. Anti-thymocyte globulin induction was given to all recipients, followed by tacrolimus and steroids for three to four years.

Sequencing was performed with immunoSEQ multiplex PCR; in TCRdb, only in-frame clones are kept and a portion is missing. This table holds about 9,200 clones, around 91% found once. Trimming removed 2 bases from V and 0 bases from J, with 11 bases in between. The CDR3 length is 16 residues. Germline CDR1 and CDR2: MNHEY and SMNVEV (reference sequence). The source material was PBMCs, sampled around 47 days after intestinal transplant. This clonotype originated in a human patient who received an intestinal transplant, so some T cells may come from the graft donor. The rearrangement joins TRBV27 to TRBJ1-5; D unresolved. The CDR3 here is CASSLEGNLSNQPQHF. CDR3 bases: TGTGCCAGCAGTTTAGAAGGCAACCTTAGCAATCAGCCCCAGCATTTT.